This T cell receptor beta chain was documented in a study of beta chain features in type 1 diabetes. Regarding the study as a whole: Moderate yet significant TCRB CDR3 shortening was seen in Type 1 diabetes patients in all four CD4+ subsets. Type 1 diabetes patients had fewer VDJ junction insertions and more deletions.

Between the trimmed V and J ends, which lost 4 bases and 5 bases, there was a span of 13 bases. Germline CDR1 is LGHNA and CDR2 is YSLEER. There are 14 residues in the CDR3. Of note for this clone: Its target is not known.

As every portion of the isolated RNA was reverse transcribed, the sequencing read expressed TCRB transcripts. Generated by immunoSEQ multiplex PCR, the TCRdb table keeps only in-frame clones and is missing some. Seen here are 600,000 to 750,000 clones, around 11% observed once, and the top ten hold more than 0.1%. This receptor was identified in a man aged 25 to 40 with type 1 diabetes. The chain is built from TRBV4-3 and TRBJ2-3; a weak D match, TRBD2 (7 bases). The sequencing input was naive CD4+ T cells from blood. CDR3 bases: TGCGCCAGCAGCCGAGGGGGGGCTAAAGATACGCAGTATTTT. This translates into CASSRGGAKDTQYF.